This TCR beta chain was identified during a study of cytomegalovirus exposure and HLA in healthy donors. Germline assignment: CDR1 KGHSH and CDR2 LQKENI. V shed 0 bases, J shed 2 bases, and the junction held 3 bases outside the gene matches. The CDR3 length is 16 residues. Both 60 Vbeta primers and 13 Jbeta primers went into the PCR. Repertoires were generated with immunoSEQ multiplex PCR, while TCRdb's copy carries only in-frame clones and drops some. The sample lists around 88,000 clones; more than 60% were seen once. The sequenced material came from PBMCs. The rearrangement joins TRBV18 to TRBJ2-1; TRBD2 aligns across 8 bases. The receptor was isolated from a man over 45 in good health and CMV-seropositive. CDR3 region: CASSPPSGAAYNEQFF. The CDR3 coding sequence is TGTGCCAGCTCACCACCTAGCGGGGCGGCCTACAATGAGCAGTTCTTC. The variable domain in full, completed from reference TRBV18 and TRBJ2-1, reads NAGVMQNPRHLVRRRGQEARLRCSPMKGHSHVYWYRQLPEEGLKFMVYLQKENIIDESGMPKERFSAEFPKEGPSILRIQQVVRGDSAAYFCASSPPSGAAYNEQFFGPGTRLTVL.